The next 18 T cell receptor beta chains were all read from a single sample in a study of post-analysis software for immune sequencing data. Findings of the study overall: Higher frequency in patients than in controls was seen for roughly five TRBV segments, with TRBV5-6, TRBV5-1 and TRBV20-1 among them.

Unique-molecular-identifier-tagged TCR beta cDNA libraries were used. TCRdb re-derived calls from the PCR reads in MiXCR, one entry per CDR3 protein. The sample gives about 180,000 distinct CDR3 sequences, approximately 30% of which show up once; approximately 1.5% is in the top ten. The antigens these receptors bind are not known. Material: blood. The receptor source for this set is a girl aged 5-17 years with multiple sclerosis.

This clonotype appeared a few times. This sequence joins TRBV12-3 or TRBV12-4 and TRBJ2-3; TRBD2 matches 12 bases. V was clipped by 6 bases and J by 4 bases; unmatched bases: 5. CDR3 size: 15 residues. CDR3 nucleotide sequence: TGTGCCAGCAGGCCGACTAGCGGGAGCCCAGATACGCAGTATTTT. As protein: CASRPTSGSPDTQYF.

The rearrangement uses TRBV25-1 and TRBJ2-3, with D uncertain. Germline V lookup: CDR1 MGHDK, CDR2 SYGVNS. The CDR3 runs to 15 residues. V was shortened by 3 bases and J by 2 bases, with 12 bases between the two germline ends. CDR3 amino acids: CASSDPNLITDTQYF. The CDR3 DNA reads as TGTGCCAGCAGTGACCCGAATCTCATCACAGATACGCAGTATTTT.

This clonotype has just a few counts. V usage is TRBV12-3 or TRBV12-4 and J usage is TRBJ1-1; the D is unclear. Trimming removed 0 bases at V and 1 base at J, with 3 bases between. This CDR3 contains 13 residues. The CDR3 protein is CASSLASNTEAFF. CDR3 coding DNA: TGTGCCAGCAGTTTAGCGTCGAACACTGAAGCTTTCTTT.

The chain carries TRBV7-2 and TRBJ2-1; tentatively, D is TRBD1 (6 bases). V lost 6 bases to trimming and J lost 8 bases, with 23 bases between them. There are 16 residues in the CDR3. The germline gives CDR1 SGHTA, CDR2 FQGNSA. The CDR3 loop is CASSRTGLGASYEQFF. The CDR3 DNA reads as TGTGCCAGCAGTCGTACAGGGCTTGGGGCAAGCTATGAGCAGTTCTTC.

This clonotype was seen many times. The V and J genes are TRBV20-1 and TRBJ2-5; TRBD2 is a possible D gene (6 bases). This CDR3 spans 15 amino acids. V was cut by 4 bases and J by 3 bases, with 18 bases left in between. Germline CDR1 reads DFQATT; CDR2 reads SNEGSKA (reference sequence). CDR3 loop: CSATTPPGLKETQYF. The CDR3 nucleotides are TGCAGTGCTACTACGCCTCCCGGACTAAAAGAGACCCAGTACTTC.

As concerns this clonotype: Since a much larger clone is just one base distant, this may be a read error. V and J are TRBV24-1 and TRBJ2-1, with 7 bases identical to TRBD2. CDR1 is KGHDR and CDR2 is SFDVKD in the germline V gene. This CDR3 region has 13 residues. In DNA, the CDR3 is TGTGCCACCGCGGGGGATACCTACAATGGGCAGTTCTTC. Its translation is CATAGDTYNGQFF.

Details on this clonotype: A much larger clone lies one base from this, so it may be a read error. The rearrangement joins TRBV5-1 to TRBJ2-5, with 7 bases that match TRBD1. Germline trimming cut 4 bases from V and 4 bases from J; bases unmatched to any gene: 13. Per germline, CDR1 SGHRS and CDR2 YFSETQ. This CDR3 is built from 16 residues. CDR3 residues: CASSPVDRPYRETQYF. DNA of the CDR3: TGCGCCAGCAGCCCCGTGGACAGGCCGTACCGAGAGACCCAGTACTTC.

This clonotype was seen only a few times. The CDR3 protein is CSVLGQGAREQYF. CDR3 coding DNA: TGCAGCGTGCTGGGACAGGGGGCGCGCGAGCAGTACTTC. The chain recombines TRBV29-1 with TRBJ2-7; TRBD1 aligns across 12 bases. CDR1 and CDR2 (germline): SQVTM, ANQGSEA. V was clipped by 6 bases and J by 6 bases; unmatched bases: 6. The length of the CDR3 is 13 residues.

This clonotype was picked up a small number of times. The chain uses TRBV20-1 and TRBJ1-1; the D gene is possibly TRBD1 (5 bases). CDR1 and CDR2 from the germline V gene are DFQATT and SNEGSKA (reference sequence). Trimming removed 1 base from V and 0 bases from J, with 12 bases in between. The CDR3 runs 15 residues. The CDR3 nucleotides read TGCAGTGCTAGAGGGAGCAGGGCAATGAACACTGAAGCTTTCTTT. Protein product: CSARGSRAMNTEAFF.

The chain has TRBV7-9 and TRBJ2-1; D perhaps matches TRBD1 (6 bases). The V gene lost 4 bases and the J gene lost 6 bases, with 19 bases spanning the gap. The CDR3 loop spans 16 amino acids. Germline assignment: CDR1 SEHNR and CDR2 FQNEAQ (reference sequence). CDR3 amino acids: CASSSNRVDPSNEQFF. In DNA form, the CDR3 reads TGTGCCAGCAGCTCCAACAGGGTTGACCCCAGCAATGAGCAGTTCTTC. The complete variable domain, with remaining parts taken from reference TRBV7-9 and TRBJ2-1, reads DTGVSQNPRHKITKRGQNVTFRCDPISEHNRLYWYRQTLGQGPEFLTYFQNEAQLEKSRLLSDRFSAERPKGSFSTLEIQRTEQGDSAMYLCASSSNRVDPSNEQFFGPGTRLTVL.

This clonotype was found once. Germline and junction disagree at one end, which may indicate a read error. CDR3 loop: CAGSFRVSGNPDTQYF. DNA of the CDR3: TGTGCCGGCAGCTTTAGAGTATCCGGGAACCCAGATACGCAGTATTTT. This rearrangement joins TRBV11-2 to TRBJ2-3, with a tentative D call TRBD2 (5 bases). CDR3 length: 16 residues. Germline assignment: CDR1 SGHAT and CDR2 FQNNGV.

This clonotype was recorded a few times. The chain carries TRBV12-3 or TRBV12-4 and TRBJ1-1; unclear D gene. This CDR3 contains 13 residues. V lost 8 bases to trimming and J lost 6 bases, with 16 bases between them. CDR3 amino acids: CASFDPRVAEAFF. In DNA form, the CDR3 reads TGTGCCAGCTTCGATCCACGGGTAGCTGAAGCTTTCTTT.

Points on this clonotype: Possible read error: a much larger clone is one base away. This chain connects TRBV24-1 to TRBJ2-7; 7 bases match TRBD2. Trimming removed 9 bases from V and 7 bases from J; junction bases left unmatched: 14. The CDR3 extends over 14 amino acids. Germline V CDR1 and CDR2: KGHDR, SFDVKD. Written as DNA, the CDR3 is TGTGCCACCGCGGCGGCTAGCGGTAACAATGAGCAGTACTTC. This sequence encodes CATAAASGNNEQYF.

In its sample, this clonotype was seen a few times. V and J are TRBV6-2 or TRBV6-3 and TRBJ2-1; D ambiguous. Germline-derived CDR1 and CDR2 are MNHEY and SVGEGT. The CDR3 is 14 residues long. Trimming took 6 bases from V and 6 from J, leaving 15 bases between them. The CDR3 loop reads CASREIQISNEQFF. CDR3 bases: TGTGCCAGCAGGGAAATTCAGATTAGCAATGAGCAGTTCTTC.

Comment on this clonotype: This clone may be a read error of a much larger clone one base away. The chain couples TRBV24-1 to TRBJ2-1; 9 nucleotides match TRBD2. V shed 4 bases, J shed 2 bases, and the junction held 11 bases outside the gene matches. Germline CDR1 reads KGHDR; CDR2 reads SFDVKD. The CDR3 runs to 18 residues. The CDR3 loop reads CATSDPSLSGSPYNEQFF. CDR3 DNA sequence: TGTGCCACCAGTGACCCTTCTCTTAGCGGGAGCCCCTACAATGAGCAGTTCTTC.

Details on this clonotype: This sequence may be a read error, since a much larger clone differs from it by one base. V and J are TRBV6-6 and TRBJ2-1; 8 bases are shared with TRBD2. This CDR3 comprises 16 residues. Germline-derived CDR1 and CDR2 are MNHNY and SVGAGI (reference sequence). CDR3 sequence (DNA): TGTGCCAGCAGGCCAGTTCGAGCGGGAGAAGGAAATGGGCAGTTCTTC. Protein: CASRPVRAGEGNGQFF.

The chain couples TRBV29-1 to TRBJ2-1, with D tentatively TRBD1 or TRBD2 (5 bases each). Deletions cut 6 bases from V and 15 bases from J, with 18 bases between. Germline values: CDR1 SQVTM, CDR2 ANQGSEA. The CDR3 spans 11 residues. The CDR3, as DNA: TGCAGCGTCCCCATGGGGGTGTGGGTGTTCTTC. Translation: CSVPMGVWVFF.

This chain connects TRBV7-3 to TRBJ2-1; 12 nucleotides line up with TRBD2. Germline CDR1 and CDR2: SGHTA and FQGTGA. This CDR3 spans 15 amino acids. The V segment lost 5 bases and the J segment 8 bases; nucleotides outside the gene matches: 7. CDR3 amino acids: CASSVSLAGGDEQFF. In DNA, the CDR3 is TGTGCCAGCAGCGTGTCGCTAGCGGGAGGGGATGAGCAGTTCTTC.